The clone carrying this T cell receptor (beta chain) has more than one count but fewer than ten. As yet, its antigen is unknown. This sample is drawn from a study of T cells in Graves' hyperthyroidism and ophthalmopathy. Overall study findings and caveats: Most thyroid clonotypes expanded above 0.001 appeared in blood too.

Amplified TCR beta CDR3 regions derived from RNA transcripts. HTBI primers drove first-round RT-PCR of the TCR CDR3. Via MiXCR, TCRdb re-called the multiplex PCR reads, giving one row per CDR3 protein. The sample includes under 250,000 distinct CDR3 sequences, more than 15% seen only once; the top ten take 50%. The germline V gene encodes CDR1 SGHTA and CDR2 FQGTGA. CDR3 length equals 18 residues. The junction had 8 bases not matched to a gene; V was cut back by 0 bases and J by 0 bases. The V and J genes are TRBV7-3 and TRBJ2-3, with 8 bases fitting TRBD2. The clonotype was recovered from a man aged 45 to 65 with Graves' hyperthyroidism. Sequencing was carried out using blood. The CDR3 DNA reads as TGTGCCAGCAGCTTAACGTTAGGTAGCGGGACTAGCACAGATACGCAGTATTTT. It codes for CASSLTLGSGTSTDTQYF. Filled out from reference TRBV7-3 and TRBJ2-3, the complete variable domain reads GAGVSQTPSNKVTEKGKYVELRCDPISGHTALYWYRQSLGQGPEFLIYFQGTGAADDSGLPNDRFFAVRPEGSVSTLKIQRTERGDSAVYLCASSLTLGSGTSTDTQYFGPGTRLTVL.